The rows below give T cell receptor beta chains drawn from one sample of a study of vaccination and CD4 T cells after COVID-19. TCRdb independently ran MiXCR on the PCR reads; one entry per CDR3 protein. The sample contains approximately 8,000 distinct CDR3 sequences, roughly 32% of which appear only once. Their antigens remain unidentified. Sequencing was carried out using CD4+ T cells from blood, cultured in vitro. The origin of the receptors is a human donor in good health. Both conserved end residues are part of each CDR3. The order of the fields is V gene, clone size, D gene, J gene, CDR3 protein, CDR3 DNA. The D gene is left open where the match is weak. A clone size is listed for some rows: how often the clone was seen (once, few, many), or a class if it is expanded.

V: TRBV15; size: -; D: -; J: TRBJ1-2; CDR3: CATSRVRGDYGYTF; DNA: TGTGCCACCAGCAGAGTGAGGGGTGACTATGGCTACACCTTC
V: TRBV6-1; size: -; D: -; J: TRBJ2-7; CDR3: CASSRHDRDYEQYF; DNA: TGTGCCAGCAGTCGACATGACAGAGACTACGAGCAGTACTTC
V: TRBV12-3/TRBV12-4; size: -; D: -; J: TRBJ2-7; CDR3: CASSFPGNYEQYF; DNA: TGTGCCAGCAGTTTTCCGGGAAACTACGAGCAGTACTTC
V: TRBV5-5; size: -; D: -; J: TRBJ2-5; CDR3: CASSHRPGSEETQYF; DNA: TGTGCCAGCAGCCACCGGCCCGGTTCTGAAGAGACCCAGTACTTC
V: TRBV27; size: few; D: -; J: TRBJ2-5; CDR3: CASSLGGNQETQYF; DNA: TGTGCCAGCAGTTTAGGGGGGAACCAAGAGACCCAGTACTTC
V: TRBV18; size: -; D: TRBD1; J: TRBJ2-2; CDR3: CASSPFTGQESAGELFF; DNA: TGTGCCAGCTCACCCTTTACGGGACAGGAGTCGGCCGGGGAGCTGTTTTTT
V: TRBV6-1; size: -; D: TRBD2; J: TRBJ2-3; CDR3: CASTPPSGGRSTDTQYF; DNA: TGTGCCAGCACCCCCCCTAGCGGGGGGCGGAGCACAGATACGCAGTATTTT
V: TRBV2; size: -; D: -; J: TRBJ1-2; CDR3: CASSEVLYGYTF; DNA: TGTGCCAGCAGTGAGGTCCTCTATGGCTACACCTTC
V: TRBV18; size: once; D: TRBD1; J: TRBJ1-1; CDR3: CASSPPGNRGMNTEAFF; DNA: TGTGCCAGCTCACCACCGGGGAACAGGGGTATGAACACTGAAGCTTTCTTT
V: TRBV6-5; size: -; D: -; J: TRBJ1-2; CDR3: CASSYDAGTNYGYTF; DNA: TGTGCCAGCAGTTACGATGCCGGGACAAACTATGGCTACACCTTC
V: TRBV5-1; size: -; D: -; J: TRBJ2-1; CDR3: CASSLGGEYNEQFF; DNA: TGCGCCAGCAGCTTGGGGGGCGAATACAATGAGCAGTTCTTC
V: TRBV20-1; size: -; D: -; J: TRBJ1-6; CDR3: CSAQVASNSPLHF; DNA: TGCAGTGCCCAGGTCGCTTCGAATTCACCCCTCCACTTT
V: TRBV6-1; size: -; D: -; J: TRBJ2-1; CDR3: CASSSQGVPYNEQFF; DNA: TGTGCCAGCAGCTCACAGGGTGTCCCCTACAATGAGCAGTTCTTC
V: TRBV5-4; size: few; D: -; J: TRBJ2-7; CDR3: CASSPHGQRGYEQYF; DNA: TGTGCCAGCAGCCCCCACGGACAGCGTGGCTACGAGCAGTACTTC
V: TRBV6-1; size: few; D: -; J: TRBJ1-1; CDR3: CAGGGGMNTEAFF; DNA: TGTGCAGGGGGAGGAGGGATGAACACTGAAGCTTTCTTT
V: TRBV5-4; size: -; D: -; J: TRBJ2-3; CDR3: CASSLMTGGFTDTQYF; DNA: TGTGCCAGCAGCTTGATGACAGGCGGATTCACAGATACGCAGTATTTT
V: TRBV7-9; size: -; D: TRBD2; J: TRBJ2-7; CDR3: CASSPAGGYEQYF; DNA: TGTGCCAGCAGCCCAGCGGGGGGTTACGAGCAGTACTTC
V: TRBV6-1; size: -; D: -; J: TRBJ2-3; CDR3: CASRQSESGSTDTQYF; DNA: TGTGCCAGCAGGCAGAGCGAAAGCGGCAGCACAGATACGCAGTATTTT
V: TRBV6-1; size: -; D: TRBD1; J: TRBJ1-6; CDR3: CASSNRGSSYNSPLHF; DNA: TGTGCCAGCAGTAACAGGGGGAGCTCCTATAATTCACCCCTCCACTTT
V: TRBV7-9; size: -; D: -; J: TRBJ2-7; CDR3: CASSLAIQVHEQYF; DNA: TGTGCCAGCAGCTTAGCGATACAGGTCCACGAGCAGTACTTC
V: TRBV10-3; size: few; D: -; J: TRBJ1-5; CDR3: CAISKEGNQPQHF; DNA: TGTGCCATCAGTAAAGAGGGGAATCAGCCCCAGCATTTT
V: TRBV6-1; size: -; D: -; J: TRBJ1-5; CDR3: CASKFQGNQPQHF; DNA: TGTGCCAGCAAATTTCAGGGCAATCAGCCCCAGCATTTT
V: TRBV20-1; size: -; D: TRBD1; J: TRBJ1-2; CDR3: CSAAPGGNGYTF; DNA: TGCAGTGCTGCCCCAGGGGGCAATGGCTACACCTTC
V: TRBV5-1; size: -; D: TRBD1; J: TRBJ1-3; CDR3: CASSPGQGGGNTIYF; DNA: TGCGCCAGCTCGCCTGGTCAGGGGGGAGGAAACACCATATATTTT